This is a list of T cell receptor beta chains from one sample in a study of T cells after yellow fever vaccination. TCRdb analysed the 5' RACE reads with MiXCR anew, one entry per CDR3 protein. The sample includes hundreds of thousands of distinct CDR3 sequences, 9% to 15% of them seen just once. The sequencing here drew on PBMCs, taken on the day of the yellow fever booster vaccination. These receptors were obtained from a man aged 25 to 40 who received the YFV17D yellow fever vaccine. Each CDR3 is given with its conserved first and last residue. A D gene is named only where the DNA matches it firmly. Not all rows give a size; the values are once, few, many and, for expanded clones, a class.

>TRBJ2-2|-|TRBV29-1|TRBD1
TGCAGCGGTGGCGGGGGACAGGGGGCCTCCGGGGAGCTGTTTTTT
CSGGGGQGASGELFF
>TRBJ1-6|-|TRBV3-1|-
TGTGCCAGCAGCCAACTATCACAGAGATTACCCCTCCACTTT
CASSQLSQRLPLHF
>TRBJ2-1|-|TRBV21-1|-
TGTGCCAGCATAATGGGGGAGGGGCCCTCCTACAATGAGCAGTTCTTC
CASIMGEGPSYNEQFF
>TRBJ2-7|-|TRBV7-9|TRBD2
TGTGCCAGCAGCTTAGGCACCCTAATTAGCGGGAGGGCCAGCTTC
CASSLGTLISGRASF
>TRBJ1-1|few|TRBV20-1|-
TGCAGTGCTAGTTTCGACGGCGTGAGAACTGAAGCTTTCTTT
CSASFDGVRTEAFF
>TRBJ2-5|few|TRBV5-1|TRBD2
TGCGCCAGCAGCCTCCGAGGAAGCGGGAGGGAGACCCAGTACTTC
CASSLRGSGRETQYF
>TRBJ2-2|-|TRBV19|TRBD2
TGTGCCAGTAGTCGACTAGCGGGATCCACCGGGGAGCTGTTTTTT
CASSRLAGSTGELFF
>TRBJ1-2|few|TRBV13|-
TGTGCCAGCAGCTTAGGAGGTCCTAACTATGGCTACACCTTC
CASSLGGPNYGYTF
>TRBJ2-1|few|TRBV20-1|-
TGCAGTGCTAGTGGGGGCCTTGAGGGCTATGAGCAGTTCTTC
CSASGGLEGYEQFF
>TRBJ2-7|-|TRBV15|-
TGTGCCACCAGCAGGGATCTCCCAGGGACCTACGAGCAGTACTTC
CATSRDLPGTYEQYF
>TRBJ2-7|many|TRBV7-6|TRBD2
TGTGCCACTGGGCTAGCGGGAACCTACGAGCAGTACTTC
CATGLAGTYEQYF
>TRBJ2-1|-|TRBV10-3|-
TGTGCCATCAGTATGTGGCAGGGCCGGAACAATGAGCAGTTCTTC
CAISMWQGRNNEQFF
>TRBJ2-2|-|TRBV20-1|-
TGCAGTGCTAGACTAGCGATCGGAAGGGGTCGGTGGGAGCTGTTTTTT
CSARLAIGRGRWELFF
>TRBJ1-5|-|TRBV12-3/TRBV12-4|TRBD1
TGTGCCAGCAGTTATGGACAGGTTTGGGGCAATCAGCCCCAGCATTTT
CASSYGQVWGNQPQHF
>TRBJ2-7|few|TRBV9|-
TGTGCCAGCAGCGCTACCGGGACGGAACTCTACGAGCAGTACTTC
CASSATGTELYEQYF